This TCR beta chain was retrieved from a study of cytomegalovirus exposure and HLA in healthy donors. This clone was seen a few times. No antigen is known for it. V lost 4 bases and J 9 bases, leaving 10 bases between the germline ends. This CDR3 contains 11 residues. Germline V CDR1 and CDR2: SGHAT, FQNNGV. The PCR made use of 60 Vbeta and 13 Jbeta primers. This table comes from immunoSEQ multiplex PCR, and its TCRdb copy is limited to in-frame clones, with some not included. This table has fewer than 110,000 clones, more than 75% appearing once. Study-wide results and limits: Among CMV-associated TCR beta chains, most appeared HLA-restricted in a later analysis. Presence/absence analyses treated sequencing depth as roughly uniform across donors.

V usage is TRBV11-2 and J usage is TRBJ2-7; D is unclear. Sequencing used PBMCs. The receptor was derived from a woman younger than 30 in good health and CMV-seropositive. For the CDR3, the DNA is TGTGCCAGCAGCTCTCATCGGTTGCAGTACTTC. Its protein product is CASSSHRLQYF.